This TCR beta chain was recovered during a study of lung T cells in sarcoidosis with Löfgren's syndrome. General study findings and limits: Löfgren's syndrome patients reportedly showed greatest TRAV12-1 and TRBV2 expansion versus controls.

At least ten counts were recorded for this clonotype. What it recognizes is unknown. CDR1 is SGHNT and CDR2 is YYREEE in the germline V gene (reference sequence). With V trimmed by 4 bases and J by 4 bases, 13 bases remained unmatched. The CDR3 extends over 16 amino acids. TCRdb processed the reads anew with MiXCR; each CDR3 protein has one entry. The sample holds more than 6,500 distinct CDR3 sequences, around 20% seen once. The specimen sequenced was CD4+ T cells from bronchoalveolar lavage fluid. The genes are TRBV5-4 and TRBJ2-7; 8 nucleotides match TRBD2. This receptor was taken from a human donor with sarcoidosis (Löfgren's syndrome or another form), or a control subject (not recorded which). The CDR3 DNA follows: TGTGCCAGCAGCCGCGGCTTAGTAGCGGGGTCGTACGAGCAGTACTTC. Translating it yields CASSRGLVAGSYEQYF.